The following is a TCR beta chain sequence with its context. This sample was included in a study of blood T cell repertoires in COVID-19. About the research overall: From the United States, Italy and Spain came samples of acute and convalescent COVID-19. The analysed material was cDNA or gDNA that came from T cells, B-cell-depleted T cells, or PBMCs.

Trimming left V 1 base short and J 0 bases short, with 7 bases between. CDR3 length: 16 amino acids. Per germline, CDR1 SEHNR and CDR2 FQNEAQ (reference sequence). Under the authors' procedure: Estimation of nucleated cell counts relied on the amplification of reference gene primers. Assay used: immunoSEQ multiplex PCR; TCRdb lists only in-frame clones, some missing. For V, J and clone size, that table is used; D and trimming come from the DNA. Altogether 100,000 to 150,000 clones are present, 70% to 80% being singletons, with the ten largest covering roughly 25%. The receptor was isolated from a human donor in a cohort sampled during active COVID-19. The V call is TRBV7-9, the J call TRBJ1-6; D remains unclear. Material: peripheral blood. In nucleotides, the CDR3 is TGTGCCAGCAGCTTAGACTTGAGCTCCTATAATTCACCCCTCCACTTT. It translates to CASSLDLSSYNSPLHF.